These 23 T cell receptor beta chains were all obtained from the same sample, sequenced in a study of tumor-infiltrating lymphocytes in primary liver carcinoma. Starting from 500 ng of total RNA, TCR beta cDNA was produced with a primer in the constant region. Library construction for TCR beta comprised three nested multiplex PCR rounds performed with slightly modified ARM-PCR. A C-beta reverse primer was combined with TRBV1-TRBV30 forward primers in the first two PCR rounds, and each round had 10 cycles. TCRdb processed the multiplex PCR reads anew with MiXCR; each CDR3 protein has one entry. The sample yields roughly 190,000 distinct CDR3 sequences, around four fifths seen once. DNA and RNA were both co-extracted from approximately 20-30 mg of bulk tissue that had not been sorted. The material sequenced was tumor tissue from primary liver carcinoma. These receptors all stem from a man aged 35 to 55 with primary liver carcinoma and hepatitis B virus infection.

On this clonotype itself: The junction differs from germline at one of its ends, possibly a read error. V usage is TRBV5-1 and J usage is TRBJ2-5; TRBD2 matches 9 bases. The CDR3 totals 15 residues. Germline V CDR1 and CDR2: SGHRS, YFSETQ. CDR3 residues: CASSLDSGSQETQYF. CDR3 DNA sequence: TGTGCCAGCAGTCTGGATAGCGGGAGTCAAGAGACCCAGTACTTC.

Concerning this clonotype: The junction does not match germline at one end; this may be a read error. The chain recombines TRBV6-9 with TRBJ2-5, with 7 nucleotides matching TRBD2. This CDR3 is 16 amino acids long. Germline V gene data show CDR1 as MNHGY and CDR2 as SVAAGI. The CDR3 region has the DNA TGTACCAGAAGTTACTCGAGCGGGGCCGGAGGGGAGACCCAGTACTTC. This translates into CTRSYSSGAGGETQYF.

This chain links TRBV10-3 with TRBJ2-3; TRBD1 matches at 8 bases. CDR1 ENHRY and CDR2 SYGVKD come from the germline V gene. CDR3 size: 15 residues. V dropped 4 bases and J dropped 2; count of bases not matched to a gene: 5. The CDR3 nucleotides are TGTGCCATCAGTGTTGGCAGGGGGCACACAGATACGCAGTATTTT. Protein: CAISVGRGHTDTQYF.

In the case of this clonotype: One junction end does not reproduce the germline sequence, and a read error may be involved. V and J are TRBV29-1 and TRBJ2-3; TRBD2 matches at 8 bases. The germline gives CDR1 SQVTM, CDR2 ANQGSEA. The CDR3 consists of 16 residues. The CDR3 region is CNVDSREGLHTDTQYF. CDR3 nucleotide sequence: TGCAACGTTGATAGTCGGGAGGGCCTCCATACAGATACGCAGTATTTT.

Remarks on this clonotype: Given the absence of the conserved phenylalanine or tryptophan at the CDR3 end, a read error is likely. This rearrangement joins TRBV11-2 to TRBJ2-5, with D unclear. The CDR3 runs 15 residues. From germline, CDR1 is SGHAT and CDR2 FQNNGV. The DNA of the CDR3 is TGTACCAGCATCCCCGTCGGGCTAGTCCCAGAGACCCAGTACTTA. Amino acids: CTSIPVGLVPETQYL.

Of note for this clonotype: This CDR3 fails to terminate in the conserved phenylalanine or tryptophan, so it likely reflects a read error. This chain links TRBV6-5 with TRBJ1-6, with D perhaps TRBD1 (5 bases). The CDR3 has 15 amino acids. The V and J ends lost 8 bases and 12 bases respectively, with 23 bases between them. Germline assignment: CDR1 MNHEY and CDR2 SVGAGI. The CDR3: CASVVERGWFLPLHL. CDR3 DNA sequence: TGTGCCAGCGTGGTTGAACGGGGGTGGTTTTTACCCCTCCACCTC.

Of note for this clonotype: The junction departs from germline at one end; a sequencing error may be responsible. The CDR3 protein is CTSSLPGLGYTF. The CDR3 nucleotides read TGTACCAGCAGTTTACCAGGGCTCGGCTACACCTTC. The chain has TRBV12-3 or TRBV12-4 and TRBJ1-2; D is perhaps TRBD1 (5 bases). The CDR3 covers 12 residues.

For this clonotype: An end of the junction does not agree with germline; a read error may underlie this. The V and J genes are TRBV7-8 and TRBJ1-4; no clear D gene. This CDR3 is built from 15 residues. The germline CDR1 and CDR2 sequences are SGHVS and FQNEAQ. CDR3: CASSLPTTTNEKPFF. The DNA of the CDR3 is TGTGCCAGCAGCCTTCCCACCACAACTAATGAAAAACCGTTTTTT.

The chain has TRBV5-1 and TRBJ2-1, with 12 bases fitting TRBD2. The V segment lost 4 bases and the J segment 7 bases; nucleotides outside the gene matches: 9. CDR1 is SGHRS and CDR2 is YFSETQ in the germline V gene. The CDR3 length is 16 residues. CDR3 sequence (DNA): TGCGCCAGCAGCACGCTCAGACTAGCGGGAGCAAATGAGCAGTTCTTC. It codes for CASSTLRLAGANEQFF. Drawing the rest from reference TRBV5-1 and TRBJ2-1, the complete variable domain is KAGVTQTPRYLIKTRGQQVTLSCSPISGHRSVSWYQQTPGQGLQFLFEYFSETQRNKGNFPGRFSGRQFSNSRSEMNVSTLELGDSALYLCASSTLRLAGANEQFFGPGTRLTVL.

A remark on this clonotype: No conserved phenylalanine or tryptophan ends this CDR3, so it is likely a read error. The V gene is TRBV29-1, the J gene TRBJ2-1; tentatively, D is TRBD2 (5 bases). The CDR3 contains 14 residues. Trimming pared 5 bases from V and 0 bases from J, leaving 11 bases between. CDR1 is SQVTM, CDR2 ANQGSEA, per germline. CDR3 bases: TGCAGCGTTCGGCAGCGGAGCTCCTACAATGAGCAGTTCTTG. This encodes CSVRQRSSYNEQFL.

The V and J genes are TRBV11-2 and TRBJ2-7, with a possible D match to TRBD2 (5 bases). Germline CDR1 reads SGHAT; CDR2 reads FQNNGV. There are 15 residues in the CDR3. V was trimmed by 5 bases and J by 5 bases, leaving 19 bases between them. CDR3 in amino acids: CASSIRLTRENEQYF. Written as DNA, the CDR3 is TGTGCCAGCAGCATACGATTGACGAGGGAAAACGAGCAGTACTTC.

This sequence joins TRBV28 and TRBJ2-7, with a weak D call TRBD1 (5 bases). In germline, CDR1 is MDHEN, CDR2 SYDVKM. There are 14 residues in the CDR3. With 5 bases removed from V and 11 bases from J, the gap between germline ends came to 22 bases. The CDR3 protein is CASSPLADKSVEYF. CDR3 DNA sequence: TGTGCCAGCAGTCCCCTGGCGGACAAGAGTGTCGAGTACTTC. Full variable domain (missing parts from reference TRBV28 and TRBJ2-7): DVKVTQSSRYLVKRTGEKVFLECVQDMDHENMFWYRQDPGLGLRLIYFSYDVKMKEKGDIPEGYSVSREKKERFSLILESASTNQTSMYLCASSPLADKSVEYFGPGTRLTVT.

V is TRBV11-2 and J is TRBJ2-7; 7 bases are shared with TRBD1. The CDR3 sequence is 15 residues long. V lost 0 bases and J lost 2; bases outside the gene matches: 4. Per the germline V gene, CDR1 is SGHAT and CDR2 is FQNNGV. As DNA, the CDR3 is TGTGCCAGCAGCTTAGATATAGGGGGCCCCTACGAGCAGTACTTC. As protein: CASSLDIGGPYEQYF.

About this clonotype: The CDR3 does not close with the conserved phenylalanine or tryptophan, likely indicating a read error. CDR3 nucleotides: TGCAGTGTTGGAACTAGCGCGGCGAACACCGGGGAGCTGTTTATT. This sequence encodes CSVGTSAANTGELFI. This chain joins TRBV29-1 and TRBJ2-2; 7 positions agree with TRBD2. Germline loops: CDR1 SQVTM, CDR2 ANQGSEA. This CDR3 comprises 15 residues.

The rearrangement joins TRBV6-5 to TRBJ2-3, with 8 bases matching TRBD2. V trimming: 10 bases; J trimming: 4 bases; junction bases outside the gene matches: 13. CDR1 is MNHEY, CDR2 SVGAGI, per germline. This CDR3 has 15 amino acids. CDR3 amino acids: CAINPGLAGADTQYF. CDR3 DNA: TGTGCCATCAACCCAGGACTAGCAGGAGCAGATACGCAGTATTTT.

This sequence joins TRBV6-2 or TRBV6-3 and TRBJ2-3, with D possibly matching TRBD1 (6 bases). The germline V and J ends were trimmed by 9 bases and 11 bases, with 21 bases remaining between them. CDR1 and CDR2 from the germline V gene are MNHEY and SVGEGT. The CDR3 sequence is 13 residues long. This CDR3 reads CASSAGTRTQQYF. CDR3 nucleotides: TGTGCCAGTTCCGCTGGGACAAGAACCCAGCAGTATTTT.

Details on this clonotype: One end of the junction does not line up with germline, which may come from a read error. The chain joins TRBV5-4 to TRBJ2-1; the D gene could be TRBD1 or TRBD2 (7 bases each). This CDR3 has 15 amino acids. Germline values: CDR1 SGHNT, CDR2 YYREEE (reference sequence). This CDR3 reads CASSLVRGGYNKQFF. The CDR3 coding sequence is TGTGCCAGCAGTCTCGTCAGGGGGGGTTACAATAAGCAGTTCTTC.

Only one count was recorded for this clonotype. Likely a read error: the CDR3 ends without its conserved phenylalanine or tryptophan. V gene TRBV11-2 combines with J gene TRBJ2-3; a possible D gene is TRBD1 (6 bases). The CDR3 extends over 16 amino acids. Germline assignment: CDR1 SGHAT and CDR2 FQNNGV. Trimming took 5 bases from V and 4 from J, leaving 19 bases between them. The CDR3 sequence: CASSRISTGNADTQYL. CDR3 in DNA: TGTGCCAGCAGCAGAATAAGTACAGGGAACGCAGATACGCAGTATCTT.

Worth noting for this clonotype: Here the CDR3 omits its conserved ending phenylalanine or tryptophan, so a read error is the likely source. The chain couples TRBV12-3 or TRBV12-4 to TRBJ2-2; perhaps D is TRBD1 or TRBD2 (6 bases each). Trimming stripped 6 bases from V and 14 bases from J, with 34 bases between. The CDR3 runs 18 residues. In nucleotides, the CDR3 is TGTGCCAGCAGCTTCCCCATGGGGGGCTTAGCGAACACCGGTGACCTGTTTTAT. Amino acid sequence: CASSFPMGGLANTGDLFY.

Notes on this clonotype: Just one base apart from a much larger clone, this may be a read error. The rearrangement uses TRBV28 and TRBJ1-2, with D uncertain. Germline-derived CDR1 and CDR2 are MDHEN and SYDVKM. The CDR3 runs to 13 residues. With 2 bases removed from V and 2 bases from J, the gap between germline ends came to 6 bases. The CDR3 reads CASSLAQNYGYTF. The CDR3 coding sequence is TGTGCCAGCAGTTTAGCCCAGAACTATGGCTACACCTTC.

For this clonotype: The junction and the germline gene differ at one end; a read error may be behind it. J is TRBJ2-7 and V is TRBV12-3 or TRBV12-4; tentatively, D is TRBD1 (8 bases). The CDR3 extends over 15 amino acids. Written as DNA, the CDR3 is TGTGCCAACAAAGACAGGGGAGGGAGCTCCTACGAGCAGTATTTC. Its translation is CANKDRGGSSYEQYF.

Comments on this clonotype: Mismatch with germline at one junction end may stem from a read error. This chain connects TRBV11-2 to TRBJ2-3; a possible D gene is TRBD2 (6 bases). Germline loops: CDR1 SGHAT, CDR2 FQNNGV. The CDR3 sequence is 17 residues long. The CDR3 DNA follows: TGTGCCAGCACCTTAGATCCGGGGGAGACTACCATAGATACGCAGTATTTT. It yields the protein CASTLDPGETTIDTQYF.

A note on this clonotype: At one boundary the junction diverges from the germline segment, which might be a read error. The chain recombines TRBV7-8 with TRBJ1-2; 8 nucleotides agree with TRBD1. CDR1 and CDR2 from the germline V gene are SGHVS and FQNEAQ. This CDR3 is 16 amino acids long. The CDR3 DNA reads as TGTACCAGCAGTATCCGGCCAGGACAGGGAGAATATGGCTACACCTTC. Protein product: CTSSIRPGQGEYGYTF.